Listed below are T cell receptor beta chains from one sample, sequenced in a study of blood T cells in healthy people across ages. One entry per CDR3 protein, called by TCRdb with MiXCR from the 5' RACE reads. The table has 800,000 to 1,300,000 distinct CDR3 sequences, roughly 24% seen once. Separately, the same data were catalogued under a study of T cells of mothers and their children.

Sequencing was carried out using blood. The source is a girl aged 2 to 9 in good health. Both conserved end residues are part of each CDR3. Each record gives: D gene, V gene, J gene, clone size, CDR3 DNA, CDR3 protein. The D gene is left open where the match is weak. Only part of the rows carry a size: once, few, many, or a class if the clone is expanded.

D gene: TRBD2; V gene: TRBV29-1; J gene: TRBJ2-7; clone size: few; CDR3 DNA: TGCAGCGCGGGACTAGCGGGTACCGAGCAGTACTTC; CDR3 protein: CSAGLAGTEQYF
D gene: NA; V gene: TRBV18; J gene: TRBJ1-1; clone size: few; CDR3 DNA: TGTGCCAGCTCACATACAGGGTTTGAACGGCTCACTGAAGCTTTCTTT; CDR3 protein: CASSHTGFERLTEAFF
D gene: NA; V gene: TRBV20-1; J gene: TRBJ2-1; clone size: NA; CDR3 DNA: TGCAGTGCTAGAGATCAAGCCTCCTACAATGAGCAGTTCTTC; CDR3 protein: CSARDQASYNEQFF
D gene: NA; V gene: TRBV21-1; J gene: TRBJ1-2; clone size: few; CDR3 DNA: TGTGCCAGCAACCCCAATTTCGTGGGCTATGGCTACACCTTC; CDR3 protein: CASNPNFVGYGYTF
D gene: TRBD1; V gene: TRBV12-3/TRBV12-4; J gene: TRBJ1-2; clone size: few; CDR3 DNA: TGTGCCAGCAGTTTGGGACAGGGGGCCGGTGCCTATGGCTACACCTTC; CDR3 protein: CASSLGQGAGAYGYTF
D gene: TRBD1; V gene: TRBV4-3; J gene: TRBJ2-7; clone size: NA; CDR3 DNA: TGCGCCAGCAGCCTCCGGGACAGGGAGCACGAGCAGTACTTC; CDR3 protein: CASSLRDREHEQYF
D gene: NA; V gene: TRBV5-1; J gene: TRBJ1-4; clone size: NA; CDR3 DNA: TGCGCCAGCAGCTTTGGGGGGGCGAGCGCTGAAAAACTGTTTTTT; CDR3 protein: CASSFGGASAEKLFF
D gene: TRBD1; V gene: TRBV6-5; J gene: TRBJ2-5; clone size: NA; CDR3 DNA: TGTGCCAGCAGCGAGACAGGGGCGCCCCAGTACTTC; CDR3 protein: CASSETGAPQYF
D gene: TRBD1; V gene: TRBV6-2/TRBV6-3; J gene: TRBJ1-6; clone size: few; CDR3 DNA: TGTGCCAGCAGTCACCCCGGACAGGCCAACTATAATTCACCCCTCCACTTT; CDR3 protein: CASSHPGQANYNSPLHF
D gene: NA; V gene: TRBV29-1; J gene: TRBJ2-7; clone size: NA; CDR3 DNA: TGCAGCGTTGGGGGCCCAGGGGAGCACGAGCAGTACTTC; CDR3 protein: CSVGGPGEHEQYF
D gene: NA; V gene: TRBV11-2; J gene: TRBJ2-4; clone size: NA; CDR3 DNA: TGTGCCAGCAGAACGGGTAGCATGCACATTCAGTACTTC; CDR3 protein: CASRTGSMHIQYF
D gene: TRBD1; V gene: TRBV9; J gene: TRBJ1-5; clone size: few; CDR3 DNA: TGTGCCAGCAGCGTAGAGGGGGCTAGCAATCAGCCCCAGCATTTT; CDR3 protein: CASSVEGASNQPQHF
D gene: NA; V gene: TRBV28; J gene: TRBJ2-7; clone size: few; CDR3 DNA: TGTGCCAGCAGTGCCCCTTCAGAAACGCTAGACGACGAGCAGTACTTC; CDR3 protein: CASSAPSETLDDEQYF
D gene: TRBD1; V gene: TRBV3-1; J gene: TRBJ1-4; clone size: few; CDR3 DNA: TGTGCCAGCAGCCAATTACCCGGGACAGGGGATCACGAAAAACTGTTTTTT; CDR3 protein: CASSQLPGTGDHEKLFF
D gene: NA; V gene: TRBV19; J gene: TRBJ1-1; clone size: NA; CDR3 DNA: TGTGCCAGTAGTATATTCGGAAACTTGAACACTGAAGCTTTCTTT; CDR3 protein: CASSIFGNLNTEAFF
D gene: NA; V gene: TRBV7-9; J gene: TRBJ2-5; clone size: many; CDR3 DNA: TGTGCCAGCAGCTTACGGGGAAACCAAGAGACCCAGTACTTC; CDR3 protein: CASSLRGNQETQYF
D gene: NA; V gene: TRBV7-9; J gene: TRBJ2-1; clone size: NA; CDR3 DNA: TGTGCCAGCAGCAATACCGGGACAAATTACAATGAGCAGTTCTTC; CDR3 protein: CASSNTGTNYNEQFF
D gene: NA; V gene: TRBV20-1; J gene: TRBJ2-3; clone size: few; CDR3 DNA: TGCAGTGCTAGGCCCGCCGGAGATACGCAGTATTTT; CDR3 protein: CSARPAGDTQYF
D gene: NA; V gene: TRBV6-1; J gene: TRBJ2-2; clone size: few; CDR3 DNA: TGTGCCAGCAGATTACTAGGGGAGCTGTTTTTT; CDR3 protein: CASRLLGELFF
D gene: NA; V gene: TRBV6-5; J gene: TRBJ2-5; clone size: few; CDR3 DNA: TGTGCCACCGCCAAGATGTACCAAGAGACCCAGTACTTC; CDR3 protein: CATAKMYQETQYF
D gene: NA; V gene: TRBV7-9; J gene: TRBJ1-4; clone size: NA; CDR3 DNA: TGTGCCAGCAGCCACACTTGGGGTGAAAAACTGTTTTTT; CDR3 protein: CASSHTWGEKLFF
D gene: NA; V gene: TRBV5-1; J gene: TRBJ1-6; clone size: few; CDR3 DNA: TGCGCCAGCAGCTTGGAGAGGGCGAATTCACCCCTCCACTTT; CDR3 protein: CASSLERANSPLHF
D gene: NA; V gene: TRBV5-1; J gene: TRBJ1-4; clone size: NA; CDR3 DNA: TGCGCCAGCAGCTTTAGCGGCACTACGAATGAAAAACTGTTTTTT; CDR3 protein: CASSFSGTTNEKLFF
D gene: NA; V gene: TRBV20-1; J gene: TRBJ1-1; clone size: few; CDR3 DNA: TGCAGTGCTAGCCTCTTCACAAACACTGAAGCTTTCTTT; CDR3 protein: CSASLFTNTEAFF
D gene: TRBD1; V gene: TRBV20-1; J gene: TRBJ1-3; clone size: NA; CDR3 DNA: TGCAGTGCCCTTGACAGGGAGGGAAACACCATATATTTT; CDR3 protein: CSALDREGNTIYF
D gene: TRBD2; V gene: TRBV6-5; J gene: TRBJ2-1; clone size: NA; CDR3 DNA: TGTGCCAGCAGGTCCGGGACTAGCGGGAGTGGTGAGCAGTTCTTC; CDR3 protein: CASRSGTSGSGEQFF
D gene: NA; V gene: TRBV7-9; J gene: TRBJ2-5; clone size: few; CDR3 DNA: TGTGCCAGCAGCAGCAGACTAGAGGACGAGACCCAGTACTTC; CDR3 protein: CASSSRLEDETQYF
D gene: TRBD1; V gene: TRBV29-1; J gene: TRBJ2-5; clone size: few; CDR3 DNA: TGCAGCGTTGCGGTGGGACAGAGCCAAGAGACCCAGTACTTC; CDR3 protein: CSVAVGQSQETQYF
D gene: NA; V gene: TRBV7-2; J gene: TRBJ2-1; clone size: few; CDR3 DNA: TGTGCCAGCAGCTTATTGGGGGGTGGAAATGAGCAGTTCTTC; CDR3 protein: CASSLLGGGNEQFF
D gene: TRBD2; V gene: TRBV20-1; J gene: TRBJ2-7; clone size: few; CDR3 DNA: TGCAGTGCTGGAACTAGCGGGGGTGCCTACGAGCAGTACTTC; CDR3 protein: CSAGTSGGAYEQYF
D gene: NA; V gene: TRBV5-1; J gene: TRBJ2-1; clone size: few; CDR3 DNA: TGCGCCAGCAGCCACCCCTCACTCAGGGTATCGTTAGACAATGAGCAGTTCTTC; CDR3 protein: CASSHPSLRVSLDNEQFF
D gene: NA; V gene: TRBV5-1; J gene: TRBJ1-6; clone size: once; CDR3 DNA: TGCGCCAGCTCGGACAGCAGCTCCTATAATTCACCCCTCCACTTT; CDR3 protein: CASSDSSSYNSPLHF
D gene: TRBD1; V gene: TRBV19; J gene: TRBJ2-7; clone size: NA; CDR3 DNA: TGTGCCAGTAGTATAAGAGACAGGGATTTCTACGAGCAGTACTTC; CDR3 protein: CASSIRDRDFYEQYF
D gene: NA; V gene: TRBV12-3/TRBV12-4; J gene: TRBJ2-7; clone size: few; CDR3 DNA: TGTGCCAGCAGCACCCTGGGGAGTAGCTACGAGCAGTACTTC; CDR3 protein: CASSTLGSSYEQYF
D gene: TRBD1; V gene: TRBV4-2; J gene: TRBJ2-3; clone size: many; CDR3 DNA: TGTGCCAGCAGCCAAGATCCGACAGGGGGCGCAGATACGCAGTATTTT; CDR3 protein: CASSQDPTGGADTQYF
D gene: TRBD1; V gene: TRBV28; J gene: TRBJ2-1; clone size: many; CDR3 DNA: TGTGCCAGCAGTTTATACAGGGGGCGCGTGGACGAGCAGTTCTTC; CDR3 protein: CASSLYRGRVDEQFF
D gene: NA; V gene: TRBV5-5; J gene: TRBJ2-3; clone size: once; CDR3 DNA: TGTGCCAGCAGCGATACCGGGACTCGGGCAGATACGCAGTATTTT; CDR3 protein: CASSDTGTRADTQYF
D gene: NA; V gene: TRBV5-1; J gene: TRBJ2-1; clone size: few; CDR3 DNA: TGCGCCAGCAGCTTACTCGAGATGGAAAGCTCCTACAATGAGCAGTTCTTC; CDR3 protein: CASSLLEMESSYNEQFF
D gene: TRBD2; V gene: TRBV28; J gene: TRBJ2-1; clone size: NA; CDR3 DNA: TGTGCCAGCAGCCCCCCTTTGGGGGAGGGCCCCAATGAGCAGTTCTTC; CDR3 protein: CASSPPLGEGPNEQFF
D gene: TRBD1; V gene: TRBV20-1; J gene: TRBJ2-2; clone size: NA; CDR3 DNA: TGCAGTGCTAGAGATGCCCGACAGGGGAACACCGGGGAGCTGTTTTTT; CDR3 protein: CSARDARQGNTGELFF
D gene: NA; V gene: TRBV20-1; J gene: TRBJ2-2; clone size: NA; CDR3 DNA: TGCAGTGCCAAGACGGGGTCCGGGGCCGGGGAGCTGTTTTTT; CDR3 protein: CSAKTGSGAGELFF
D gene: TRBD1; V gene: TRBV5-1; J gene: TRBJ2-5; clone size: once; CDR3 DNA: TGCGCCAGCAGGCCAGGGGACAGGGGAGAGACCCAGTACTTC; CDR3 protein: CASRPGDRGETQYF
D gene: TRBD1; V gene: TRBV29-1; J gene: TRBJ2-7; clone size: NA; CDR3 DNA: TGCAGCGTTGGGATACCACCTTCGTTAGTGGGACAGGGGGCCCCCTACGAGCAGTACTTC; CDR3 protein: CSVGIPPSLVGQGAPYEQYF
D gene: TRBD2; V gene: TRBV5-4; J gene: TRBJ2-3; clone size: NA; CDR3 DNA: TGTGCCAGCAGCTTTTCTAGCGGGAGAAGGACAGATACGCAGTATTTT; CDR3 protein: CASSFSSGRRTDTQYF
D gene: TRBD1; V gene: TRBV7-2; J gene: TRBJ1-2; clone size: NA; CDR3 DNA: TGTGCCGGCAGCCTAACAGGGGGCGTGGGTAATGGCTACACCTTC; CDR3 protein: CAGSLTGGVGNGYTF
D gene: NA; V gene: TRBV20-1; J gene: TRBJ2-5; clone size: few; CDR3 DNA: TGCAGTGCCCAGGGGACGGGTGCGAGCCTAAAAGAGACCCAGTACTTC; CDR3 protein: CSAQGTGASLKETQYF
D gene: NA; V gene: TRBV2; J gene: TRBJ2-5; clone size: few; CDR3 DNA: TGTGCCAGCAGTGAAGTAATGGCGTACCAAGAGACCCAGTACTTC; CDR3 protein: CASSEVMAYQETQYF
D gene: NA; V gene: TRBV4-3; J gene: TRBJ2-1; clone size: few; CDR3 DNA: TGCGCCAGCAGCCAAGTCAGGAACAATGAGCAGTTCTTC; CDR3 protein: CASSQVRNNEQFF
D gene: TRBD1; V gene: TRBV28; J gene: TRBJ2-4; clone size: NA; CDR3 DNA: TGTGCCAGCACCCAACAGGGGGCTACGGACATTCAGTACTTC; CDR3 protein: CASTQQGATDIQYF
D gene: NA; V gene: TRBV13; J gene: TRBJ1-1; clone size: few; CDR3 DNA: TGTGCCAGCAGGCGCATGGGCTGGGGGAGCAACACTGAAGCTTTCTTT; CDR3 protein: CASRRMGWGSNTEAFF
D gene: TRBD1; V gene: TRBV27; J gene: TRBJ1-1; clone size: few; CDR3 DNA: TGTGCCGTTGGGGACAGGAACACTGAAGCTTTCTTT; CDR3 protein: CAVGDRNTEAFF
D gene: TRBD2; V gene: TRBV12-3/TRBV12-4; J gene: TRBJ2-5; clone size: few; CDR3 DNA: TGTGCCAGCAGTCTAGGGACTAGCGGGGGGCAGACCCAGTACTTC; CDR3 protein: CASSLGTSGGQTQYF
D gene: NA; V gene: TRBV20-1; J gene: TRBJ2-7; clone size: few; CDR3 DNA: TGCAGTGCTAGTGGATTGGACGCCCCCTCCTACGAGCAGTACTTC; CDR3 protein: CSASGLDAPSYEQYF